This TCR beta chain was found in a study of T cell responses to AZD1222 COVID-19 vaccine. CDR1 SGHVS and CDR2 FQNEAQ come from the germline V gene. The CDR3 totals 15 residues. The junction had 9 bases not matched to a gene; V was cut back by 4 bases and J by 7 bases. The repertoire was sequenced with immunoSEQ multiplex PCR; TCRdb's copy has only in-frame clones and lacks some. The sample gives about 84,000 clones, approximately 83% of which show up once; less than 11% is in the top ten. The rearrangement uses TRBV7-8 and TRBJ2-1; 8 bases are shared with TRBD2. The sequence derives from an adult who received the AZD1222 COVID-19 vaccine. Here the sequenced sample was peripheral blood, taken 28 days after the second AZD1222 dose. CDR3 nucleotide sequence: TGTGCCAGCAGCTCCACCGGGACTAGTTTTAATGAGCAGTTCTTC. This translates into CASSSTGTSFNEQFF.